This T cell receptor (beta chain) was captured in a study of cytomegalovirus exposure and HLA in healthy donors. Whole-study results and caveats: Per published accounts, TCR beta sequences correctly predicted the HLA-A and HLA-B alleles of most subjects.

The PCR was carried out with 60 Vbeta primers and 13 Jbeta primers. Profiling relied on immunoSEQ multiplex PCR, and the TCRdb table lists in-frame clones only, not all of them. Of over 100,000 clones detected, about 76% appear once; the ten largest clones hold more than 2%. The CDR3 has 15 amino acids. Losses at the gene ends were 3 bases for V and 8 bases for J; bases not matched to a gene: 5. Germline V gene data show CDR1 as KGHSH and CDR2 as LQKENI. As to this clone: Its specificity is unknown.

V and J are TRBV18 and TRBJ2-1; 12 bases align to TRBD2. Sequenced material: PBMCs. This TCR came from a woman aged 25 to 45 in good health and CMV-seronegative. CDR3 protein: CASSPTSGSGHEQFF. The CDR3 DNA reads TGTGCCAGCTCACCGACTAGCGGGAGTGGCCATGAGCAGTTCTTC.